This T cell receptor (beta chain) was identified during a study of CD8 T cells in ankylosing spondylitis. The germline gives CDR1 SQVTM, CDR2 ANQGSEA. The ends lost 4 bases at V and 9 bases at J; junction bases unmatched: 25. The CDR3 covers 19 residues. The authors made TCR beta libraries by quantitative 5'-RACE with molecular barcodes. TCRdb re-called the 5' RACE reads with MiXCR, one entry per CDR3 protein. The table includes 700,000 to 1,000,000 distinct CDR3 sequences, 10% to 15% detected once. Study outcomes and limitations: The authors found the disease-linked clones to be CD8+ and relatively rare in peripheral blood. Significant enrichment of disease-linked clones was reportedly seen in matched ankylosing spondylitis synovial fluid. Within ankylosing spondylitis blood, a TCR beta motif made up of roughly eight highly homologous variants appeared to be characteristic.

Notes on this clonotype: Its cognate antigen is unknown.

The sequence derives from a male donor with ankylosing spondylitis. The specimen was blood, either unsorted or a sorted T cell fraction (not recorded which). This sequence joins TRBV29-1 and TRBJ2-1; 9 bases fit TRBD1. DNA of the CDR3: TGCAGCGTTGCACCACGGGACAGGGACCTTCCCTCCCAGGTCAGTGAGCAGTTCTTC. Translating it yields CSVAPRDRDLPSQVSEQFF.